Listed below are T cell receptor beta chains from one sample, sequenced in a study of cytomegalovirus exposure and HLA in healthy donors. Clones were read by immunoSEQ multiplex PCR, and TCRdb kept only the in-frame ones, dropping some. The repertoire holds 60,000 to 75,000 clones, with roughly two thirds as singletons. Sequenced sample: PBMCs. These receptors originate from a man aged 50 to 59 in good health and CMV-seronegative. CDR3s include the opening cysteine and the closing phenylalanine or tryptophan. A D gene is named only where the DNA matches it firmly. Some rows have no size entry. The others give once, few or many, or a class for an expanded clone.

V gene: TRBV5-6
J gene: TRBJ1-2
D gene: TRBD1
clone size: few
CDR3 DNA: TGTGCCAGCAGCTACAGGGGAGGCGGACAGGGGTTCGGCTACACCTTC
CDR3 protein: CASSYRGGGQGFGYTF

V gene: TRBV10-1
J gene: TRBJ2-2
D gene: -
clone size: -
CDR3 DNA: TGCGCCAGCAGTGAGTCGAAGCCAGGGGATCACACCGGGGAGCTGTTTTTT
CDR3 protein: CASSESKPGDHTGELFF

V gene: TRBV9
J gene: TRBJ2-7
D gene: -
clone size: -
CDR3 DNA: TGTGCCAGCAGCCTTGGGGACATCAACGAGCAGTACTTC
CDR3 protein: CASSLGDINEQYF

V gene: TRBV5-1
J gene: TRBJ1-3
D gene: TRBD1
clone size: once
CDR3 DNA: TGCGCCAGCAGCTTGAGTGGGTTCGGGACAGGGCTGCCTCACTCTGGAAACACCATATATTTT
CDR3 protein: CASSLSGFGTGLPHSGNTIYF

V gene: TRBV6-1
J gene: TRBJ2-3
D gene: -
clone size: -
CDR3 DNA: TGTGCCAGCACCCAGAAGACAAGAAGCACAGATACGCAGTATTTT
CDR3 protein: CASTQKTRSTDTQYF

V gene: TRBV10-3
J gene: TRBJ1-5
D gene: TRBD1
clone size: -
CDR3 DNA: TGTGCCATCAGTGAGGGGGGGACAGGGGGCAATCAGCCCCAGCATTTT
CDR3 protein: CAISEGGTGGNQPQHF

V gene: TRBV28
J gene: TRBJ2-4
D gene: -
clone size: -
CDR3 DNA: TGTGCCTCCCGCGCGGTAAGGGCCAAAAACATTCAGTACTTC
CDR3 protein: CASRAVRAKNIQYF

V gene: TRBV6-1
J gene: TRBJ1-5
D gene: -
clone size: -
CDR3 DNA: TGTGCCAGCAGAAGACAGATTAATCAGCCCCAGCATTTT
CDR3 protein: CASRRQINQPQHF

V gene: TRBV7-9
J gene: TRBJ1-5
D gene: -
clone size: -
CDR3 DNA: TGTGCCAGCAGCCGTCGCGGGGGCAATCAGCCCCAGCATTTT
CDR3 protein: CASSRRGGNQPQHF

V gene: TRBV6-1
J gene: TRBJ2-1
D gene: -
clone size: -
CDR3 DNA: TGTGCCACCACCCCACAGGGAAGAAAGTACAATGAGCAGTTCTTC
CDR3 protein: CATTPQGRKYNEQFF

V gene: TRBV6-1
J gene: TRBJ2-1
D gene: TRBD1
clone size: medium-sized
CDR3 DNA: TGTGCCAGCAGTGAAGACAGGGGGTTCTACAATGAGCAGTTCTTC
CDR3 protein: CASSEDRGFYNEQFF

V gene: TRBV9
J gene: TRBJ2-7
D gene: TRBD1
clone size: -
CDR3 DNA: TGTGCCAGCAGCGGGGGGGCGGCAGGGGGCGCGGGCCACGAGCAGTACTTC
CDR3 protein: CASSGGAAGGAGHEQYF

V gene: TRBV7-9
J gene: TRBJ2-1
D gene: -
clone size: -
CDR3 DNA: TGTGCCAGCAGCTTAGAGGGGTCCTACAATGAGCAGTTCTTC
CDR3 protein: CASSLEGSYNEQFF

V gene: TRBV23-1
J gene: TRBJ2-1
D gene: -
clone size: -
CDR3 DNA: TGCGCCAGCAGTCAATCGCTCCAGGGGACACACAATGAGCAGTTCTTC
CDR3 protein: CASSQSLQGTHNEQFF

V gene: TRBV5-6
J gene: TRBJ1-2
D gene: TRBD1
clone size: -
CDR3 DNA: TGTGCCAGCAGCTTGGCCGGGACAGGGGGGATTAATGGCTACACCTTC
CDR3 protein: CASSLAGTGGINGYTF

V gene: TRBV7-2
J gene: TRBJ2-2
D gene: -
clone size: -
CDR3 DNA: TGTGCCAGCAGCTTAGAAGTGGGGGGGCAGTACACCGGGGAGCTGTTTTTT
CDR3 protein: CASSLEVGGQYTGELFF

V gene: TRBV12-5
J gene: TRBJ1-5
D gene: -
clone size: -
CDR3 DNA: TGTGCTAGTGGTTTGGTACCGGACTTGCCCCAGCATTTT
CDR3 protein: CASGLVPDLPQHF

V gene: TRBV30
J gene: TRBJ1-6
D gene: TRBD1
clone size: -
CDR3 DNA: TGTGCCTGGCAACCGGGACAGGGGGCGCAGTATAATTCACCCCTCCACTTT
CDR3 protein: CAWQPGQGAQYNSPLHF

V gene: TRBV11-2
J gene: TRBJ2-1
D gene: TRBD1
clone size: -
CDR3 DNA: TGTGCCAGCAGCTTAACAGGGGCCCCGATCTACAATGAGCAGTTCTTC
CDR3 protein: CASSLTGAPIYNEQFF

V gene: TRBV6-5
J gene: TRBJ1-5
D gene: -
clone size: -
CDR3 DNA: TGTGCCAGCAGTTACTCTCGGGATCCTTATCAGCCCCAGCATTTT
CDR3 protein: CASSYSRDPYQPQHF

V gene: TRBV19
J gene: TRBJ1-5
D gene: TRBD1
clone size: -
CDR3 DNA: TGTGCCAGTAGCTCCGACAGGGGAGGCAATCAGCCCCAGCATTTT
CDR3 protein: CASSSDRGGNQPQHF

V gene: TRBV30
J gene: TRBJ1-2
D gene: TRBD1
clone size: -
CDR3 DNA: TGTGCCTGGAGTGTTACAGGGGGCGGCTACACCTTC
CDR3 protein: CAWSVTGGGYTF

V gene: TRBV6-6
J gene: TRBJ1-2
D gene: -
clone size: -
CDR3 DNA: TGTGCCAGCAGAAACAGGGAAGGCTATGGCTACACCTTC
CDR3 protein: CASRNREGYGYTF

V gene: TRBV5-1
J gene: TRBJ1-3
D gene: -
clone size: few
CDR3 DNA: TGCGCCAGCAGCCCCGACAGCCCATCTGGAAACACCATATATTTT
CDR3 protein: CASSPDSPSGNTIYF

V gene: TRBV12-2
J gene: TRBJ2-3
D gene: -
clone size: few
CDR3 DNA: TGTGCAAGTCGCTTAGCGCGACAGAATTTT
CDR3 protein: CASRLARQNF

V gene: TRBV11-2
J gene: TRBJ2-7
D gene: -
clone size: -
CDR3 DNA: TGTGCCAGCAGCTTGGACAGTCCAGTCTACGAGCAGTACTTC
CDR3 protein: CASSLDSPVYEQYF

V gene: TRBV7-9
J gene: TRBJ2-5
D gene: TRBD1
clone size: -
CDR3 DNA: TGTGCCAGCAGCTTAGGAGACAGGGGGCGGCAAGAGACCCAGTACTTC
CDR3 protein: CASSLGDRGRQETQYF

V gene: TRBV4-1
J gene: TRBJ1-5
D gene: -
clone size: -
CDR3 DNA: TGCGCCAGCAGCCAAGATCCACAGGGTGGCAATCAGCCCCAGCATTTT
CDR3 protein: CASSQDPQGGNQPQHF

V gene: TRBV30
J gene: TRBJ2-1
D gene: -
clone size: -
CDR3 DNA: TGTGCCTGGAGTGTCCGGACAGTAACCAAGTTGGGATCCTACAATGAGCAGTTCTTC
CDR3 protein: CAWSVRTVTKLGSYNEQFF

V gene: TRBV6-5
J gene: TRBJ1-1
D gene: -
clone size: -
CDR3 DNA: TGTGCCAGCAGTCCTGGGAGGAGGAACACTGAAGCTTTCTTT
CDR3 protein: CASSPGRRNTEAFF

V gene: TRBV10-1
J gene: TRBJ2-1
D gene: TRBD1
clone size: -
CDR3 DNA: TGCGCCAGCAGTGTAGAGGGGGCGGATGAGCAGTTCTTC
CDR3 protein: CASSVEGADEQFF

V gene: TRBV10-1
J gene: TRBJ2-3
D gene: TRBD1
clone size: -
CDR3 DNA: TGCGCCAGCAGTGAGGTGACAGGGTTTTCAGATACGCAGTATTTT
CDR3 protein: CASSEVTGFSDTQYF

V gene: TRBV19
J gene: TRBJ2-2
D gene: -
clone size: few
CDR3 DNA: TGTGCCAGTAGTATTAACCCCCCAGGGAAGGCCGGGGAGCTGTTTTTT
CDR3 protein: CASSINPPGKAGELFF

V gene: TRBV6-5
J gene: TRBJ2-3
D gene: -
clone size: -
CDR3 DNA: TGTGCCAGCAGTTACCGCGGGGCGGGTGGGGATACGCAGTATTTT
CDR3 protein: CASSYRGAGGDTQYF

V gene: TRBV5-6
J gene: TRBJ2-3
D gene: -
clone size: once
CDR3 DNA: TGTGCCAGCTTTGGGGGGGCCACAGATACGCAGTATTTT
CDR3 protein: CASFGGATDTQYF

V gene: TRBV19
J gene: TRBJ1-5
D gene: -
clone size: -
CDR3 DNA: TGTGCCAGTATGTTTCATGGCAATCAGCCCCAGCATTTT
CDR3 protein: CASMFHGNQPQHF

V gene: TRBV2
J gene: TRBJ2-2
D gene: TRBD1
clone size: once
CDR3 DNA: TGTGCCAGCTCCCCTCAGGGGGACACCGGGGAGCTGTTTTTT
CDR3 protein: CASSPQGDTGELFF

V gene: TRBV2
J gene: TRBJ2-3
D gene: TRBD1
clone size: -
CDR3 DNA: TGTGCCTGCCGGACAGGGACGGCAGATACGCAGTATTTT
CDR3 protein: CACRTGTADTQYF

V gene: TRBV9
J gene: TRBJ2-1
D gene: -
clone size: -
CDR3 DNA: TGTGCCAGCAGCGTAGGTTGGATAGCGGCCTACAATGAGCAGTTCTTC
CDR3 protein: CASSVGWIAAYNEQFF

V gene: TRBV7-9
J gene: TRBJ2-7
D gene: TRBD2
clone size: -
CDR3 DNA: TGTGCCAGCAGCTTGGGACTAGCGGGGGTAAGGGACGAGCAGTACTTC
CDR3 protein: CASSLGLAGVRDEQYF

V gene: TRBV15
J gene: TRBJ2-5
D gene: TRBD1
clone size: -
CDR3 DNA: TGTGCCACCAGCGAGGAGCGTGGGACAGTCCAAGAGACCCAGTACTTC
CDR3 protein: CATSEERGTVQETQYF

V gene: TRBV9
J gene: TRBJ2-5
D gene: -
clone size: -
CDR3 DNA: TGTGCCAGCAGCGTAGGAGGGGGGGGACTACAAGAGACCCAGTACTTC
CDR3 protein: CASSVGGGGLQETQYF

V gene: TRBV9
J gene: TRBJ1-1
D gene: -
clone size: -
CDR3 DNA: TGTGCCAGCAGCCTAAACTCGGGAGGGGACACTGAAGCTTTCTTT
CDR3 protein: CASSLNSGGDTEAFF

V gene: TRBV2
J gene: TRBJ2-2
D gene: -
clone size: -
CDR3 DNA: TGTGCCAGCAGTCCCCCGGGACAAGATACCGGGGAGCTGTTTTTT
CDR3 protein: CASSPPGQDTGELFF

V gene: TRBV5-1
J gene: TRBJ2-7
D gene: TRBD2
clone size: -
CDR3 DNA: TGCGCCAGCAGCGGACTAGCGGGGGGGCAGGTGCAGTACTTC
CDR3 protein: CASSGLAGGQVQYF

V gene: TRBV11-2
J gene: TRBJ1-2
D gene: -
clone size: -
CDR3 DNA: TGTGCCAGCAGTTCTTTGGGTCGTCCGGGACTTGACTACACCTTC
CDR3 protein: CASSSLGRPGLDYTF